A selection of T cell receptor beta chains follows, all from one sample in a study of cytomegalovirus exposure and HLA in healthy donors. Generated by immunoSEQ multiplex PCR, the TCRdb table keeps only in-frame clones and is missing some. The table shows about 150,000 clones, with roughly four fifths occurring only once. The sequencing input was PBMCs. Source of these receptors: a man aged 25 to 45 in good health and CMV-seropositive. Each CDR3 is given with its conserved first and last residue. The D gene is left open where the match is weak. Where a row states a size, it is once, few, many or the class of an expanded clone; other rows omit it.

D | J | size | V | DNA | CDR3
NA | TRBJ1-1 | NA | TRBV6-5 | TGTGCCAGCAGTTACATAGCCCACGCTGGCAACACTGAAGCTTTCTTT | CASSYIAHAGNTEAFF
TRBD2 | TRBJ2-1 | NA | TRBV7-9 | TGTGCCAGCAGCATGACTAGCGGAGCCTACAATGAGCAGTTCTTC | CASSMTSGAYNEQFF
TRBD2 | TRBJ2-7 | NA | TRBV12-5 | TGTGCTAGTGGCTGGTGGACTAGCGGGGCTCAGGAGCAGTACTTC | CASGWWTSGAQEQYF
TRBD1 | TRBJ1-5 | NA | TRBV6-1 | TGTGCCAGCAGTGCCGATAGGACAGGGGCTGGCAATCAGCCCCAGCATTTT | CASSADRTGAGNQPQHF
NA | TRBJ2-7 | NA | TRBV9 | TGTGCCAGCAGCGTAGACCCTACCTCCTACGAGCAGTACTTC | CASSVDPTSYEQYF
NA | TRBJ1-4 | NA | TRBV5-1 | TGCGCCAGCAGCATTACAGGGAGGGATGAAAAACTGTTTTTT | CASSITGRDEKLFF
NA | TRBJ2-7 | few | TRBV29-1 | TGCAGCGTTCCGGAGCTCGAGCAGTACTTC | CSVPELEQYF
NA | TRBJ1-2 | NA | TRBV18 | TGTGCCAGCTCACCACCCGGCGGGGGTCGTTTAATCTACACCTTC | CASSPPGGGRLIYTF
NA | TRBJ2-5 | NA | TRBV7-2 | TGTGCCAGCAGCTTAGCTCTGGAGGGGACCCAGTACTTC | CASSLALEGTQYF
NA | TRBJ2-1 | NA | TRBV5-1 | TGCGCCAGCAGCTCCCGAAATGACCGAGGTGAGCAGTTCTTC | CASSSRNDRGEQFF
NA | TRBJ1-1 | NA | TRBV5-1 | TGCGCCAGCAGCTTGGGGGTGGGGCGCGGGGACACTGAAGCTTTCTTT | CASSLGVGRGDTEAFF
TRBD2 | TRBJ2-7 | NA | TRBV6-1 | TGTGCCAGTACCGGGACTAGCGTGTACGAGCAGTACTTC | CASTGTSVYEQYF
NA | TRBJ2-7 | NA | TRBV4-3 | TGCGCCAGCAGCCAGGAGGGTTGGTACGAGCAGTACTTC | CASSQEGWYEQYF
NA | TRBJ1-2 | NA | TRBV9 | TGTGCCAGCAGCGTAACAGACAGAGATGGCTACACCTTC | CASSVTDRDGYTF
TRBD1 | TRBJ2-7 | few | TRBV28 | TGTGCCAGCAGTTTGACAGGGGTGTACGAGCAGTACTTC | CASSLTGVYEQYF
NA | TRBJ1-6 | NA | TRBV18 | TGTGCCAGCTCACCAAACTCATATAATTCACCCCTCCACTTT | CASSPNSYNSPLHF
NA | TRBJ2-3 | NA | TRBV5-1 | TGCGCCAGCTCCCACTGGGACTCGACAGATACGCAGTATTTT | CASSHWDSTDTQYF
TRBD1 | TRBJ2-2 | NA | TRBV2 | TGTGCCAGCAGTGAACGGGCAGGGGGCTACACCGGGGAGCTGTTTTTT | CASSERAGGYTGELFF
NA | TRBJ1-2 | few | TRBV7-3 | TGTGCCAGCAGCCAAGGCCGACAGGCCGGCTACACCTTC | CASSQGRQAGYTF
TRBD1 | TRBJ2-2 | NA | TRBV11-3 | TGTGCCAGCAGCCCCTCCTGGGACAGATCGAACACCGGGGAGCTGTTTTTT | CASSPSWDRSNTGELFF
NA | TRBJ1-2 | NA | TRBV2 | TGTGCCAGCACCCAATTCAATTATGGCTACACCTTC | CASTQFNYGYTF
NA | TRBJ1-2 | few | TRBV29-1 | TGCAGCGTTGACGCGGGTGATGGCTACACCTTC | CSVDAGDGYTF